One TCR beta chain is described in this entry. The source of the sample is a study of shared clonotypes between healthy human individuals. Sequencing was performed with immunoSEQ multiplex PCR; in TCRdb, only in-frame clones are kept and a portion is missing. The sample contains more than 500,000 clones, 95% to 96% of which appear only once. The CDR3 sequence is 16 residues long. V was clipped by 0 bases and J by 4 bases; unmatched bases: 4. Germline assignment: CDR1 SGHDT and CDR2 YYEEEE. This sequence joins TRBV5-6 and TRBJ2-3, with 11 bases matching TRBD2. This receptor was taken from a woman aged 30 to 39 in good health. Material: naive CD4+ T cells sorted from blood. Described subset: CD45RA+ positively selected. CDR3 sequence: CASSLVLAGVADTQYF. The CDR3 region has the DNA TGTGCCAGCAGCTTGGTACTAGCGGGAGTTGCAGATACGCAGTATTTT. The full variable domain, rest sourced from reference TRBV5-6 and TRBJ2-3, is DAGVTQSPTHLIKTRGQQVTLRCSPKSGHDTVSWYQQALGQGPQFIFQYYEEEERQRGNFPDRFSGHQFPNYSSELNVNALLLGDSALYLCASSLVLAGVADTQYFGPGTRLTVL.